The 24 T cell receptor beta chains below come from one sample, sequenced in a study of tumor and adjacent non-tumor tissue in lung cancer (dated by TCRdb to the late 2010s). Preparation of the library involved multiplex PCR. This sample was sequenced with an Illumina HiSeq 2500. TCRbeta libraries were built by three rounds of nested PCR using primers (Table S4), following protocols modified from ARM-PCR. TCRdb handled the public reads itself, with Q25 trimming in fastp and clone calling in MiXCR, and kept productive beta chains. Identical CDR3 proteins give one entry, which carries the most common genes and DNA. The sample profile shows tens of thousands of distinct CDR3 sequences; around 64% of them were found once. In total, the top ten clones hold approximately 30% of the sample. Bulk unsorted tissue served as the source for RNA extraction, and RNA quality was assessed using a NanoDrop ND-1000 and an Agilent 2100. The normal lung samples consisted of distant non-tumor tissue collected more than 3 cm from the tumor edge.

The sequenced sample consisted of distant non-tumor lung tissue. These receptors were collected from a woman in her 70s with non-small cell lung cancer.

Turning to this clonotype: One end of the junction fails to match germline, which may point to a read error. The genes are TRBV5-4 and TRBJ2-1; D gene unclear. The CDR3 is 11 amino acids. Germline values: CDR1 SGHNT, CDR2 YYREEE (reference sequence). Here the CDR3 reads CPSSIVSEQFF. The CDR3 coding sequence is TGTCCCAGCAGCATAGTCAGTGAGCAGTTCTTC.

A remark on this clonotype: One end of the junction does not line up with germline, which may come from a read error. V is TRBV4-1 and J is TRBJ2-7; the D gene could be TRBD1 or TRBD2 (5 bases each). The length of the CDR3 is 14 residues. Germline V lookup: CDR1 MGHRA, CDR2 YSYEKL. This CDR3 reads CASSPRDDSYELYF. CDR3 in DNA: TGCGCTAGCAGCCCACGGGACGACTCCTACGAGCTGTACTTC.

In this sample, this clonotype turned up many times. This chain joins TRBV10-3 and TRBJ2-3; possible D gene TRBD1, 5 bases. Germline CDR1 ENHRY, CDR2 SYGVKD. V lost 3 bases and J 2 bases, leaving 9 bases between the germline ends. The CDR3 has 14 residues. In nucleotides, the CDR3 is TGTGCCATCAGTGACAGGGCCAACACAGATACGCAGTATTTT. Translated, it gives CAISDRANTDTQYF.

This clonotype was seen a handful of times. The chain recombines TRBV11-2 with TRBJ2-1, with D possibly being TRBD1 (6 bases). The CDR3 has 15 amino acids. V was clipped by 4 bases and J by 7 bases, with 17 bases between them. The V gene's germline CDR1 is SGHAT and CDR2 FQNNGV. The CDR3 here is CASSYGTPAGNEQFF. DNA for the CDR3: TGTGCCAGCAGCTACGGGACACCGGCAGGGAATGAGCAGTTCTTC. The variable domain in full, with the rest retrieved from reference TRBV11-2 and TRBJ2-1, is EAGVAQSPRYKIIEKRQSVAFWCNPISGHATLYWYQQILGQGPKLLIQFQNNGVVDDSQLPKDRFSAERLKGVDSTLKIQPAKLEDSAVYLCASSYGTPAGNEQFFGPGTRLTVL.

As to this clonotype: An end of the junction differs from the germline gene, which may be a read error. The chain employs TRBV12-3 or TRBV12-4 and TRBJ1-6; the D gene is possibly TRBD1 (6 bases). The CDR3 length is 14 residues. CDR3 coding DNA: TGTACCAGCAGGGGCCGACGGAATAATTCACCTCTCCACTTT. Translation gives CTSRGRRNNSPLHF.

In regard to this clonotype: A read error may explain this, as a much larger clone is one base away. The chain recombines TRBV28 with TRBJ2-5, with 10 bases fitting TRBD1. The germline V gene encodes CDR1 MDHEN and CDR2 SYDVKM. CDR3 length: 16 amino acids. The CDR3 here is CVSSLRQGATQETQYF. CDR3 DNA: TGTGTCAGCAGTTTAAGACAGGGGGCAACCCAAGAGACCCAGTACTTC.

Concerning this clonotype: A much larger clone differs by one base, so this may be a read error. The rearrangement joins TRBV11-2 to TRBJ1-6; 7 bases are a match to TRBD1. Germline loops: CDR1 SGHAT, CDR2 FQNNGV. The CDR3 is 15 residues long. The trim removed 2 bases at V and 10 bases at J, leaving 8 bases unmatched. In DNA, the CDR3 is TGTGCCAGCAGCTTAATGCAGGGGGTCAACTCACCCCTCCACTTT. Translated, it gives CASSLMQGVNSPLHF.

This clonotype was observed a single time. A clone one base away is much larger, so this may be a read error. The rearrangement uses TRBV28 and TRBJ1-2, with TRBD1 as a possible D gene (5 bases). The V and J ends lost 7 bases and 4 bases respectively, with 13 bases between them. The CDR3 runs to 13 residues. Per germline, CDR1 MDHEN and CDR2 SYDVKM. The DNA for the CDR3 is TGTGCCAGCACCCCGGGGGGGGGCTATGGCTACACCTTC. Amino acid sequence: CASTPGGGYGYTF.

The rearrangement joins TRBV12-3 or TRBV12-4 to TRBJ1-2; possibly TRBD1 for D (5 bases). The V end lost 6 bases, the J end lost 11 bases, and 16 bases lay between the germline ends. This CDR3 has 12 residues. The CDR3 DNA reads TGTGCCAGCAGCCCGAGCCAGAGGGGTTACACCTTC. Translated: CASSPSQRGYTF.

The rearrangement joins TRBV9 to TRBJ1-1; possibly TRBD1 for D (5 bases). Trimming took off 0 bases at V and 5 bases at J, with 8 bases between the two ends. Germline CDR1 reads SGDLS; CDR2 reads YYNGEE. CDR3 length: 13 amino acids. The CDR3 spells CASSVDQGTEAFF. CDR3 in DNA: TGTGCCAGCAGCGTAGATCAGGGAACTGAAGCTTTCTTT.

CDR3 coding DNA: TGTGCCAGCAGTGGAGCGATCAGGACTAGCTCCTACGAGCAGTACTTC. The encoded protein is CASSGAIRTSSYEQYF. The V call is TRBV6-1, the J call TRBJ2-7, with 7 bases that match TRBD2. The CDR3 spans 16 residues. The junction had 9 bases not matched to a gene; V was cut back by 4 bases and J by 0 bases. The germline CDR1 and CDR2 sequences are MNHNS and SASEGT.

As DNA, the CDR3 is TGTGCCAGCACCTTAGCCGGGGACGGATGTAATGAGCAGTTCTTC. Translation gives CASTLAGDGCNEQFF. The chain recombines TRBV12-3 or TRBV12-4 with TRBJ2-1, with D perhaps matching TRBD1 or TRBD2 (5 bases each). Between the trimmed V and J ends, which lost 7 bases and 7 bases, there was a span of 20 bases. The CDR3 is 15 residues long.

Concerning this clonotype itself: An end of the junction does not agree with germline; a read error may underlie this. The chain couples TRBV11-1 to TRBJ2-1; tentatively, D is TRBD2 (6 bases). This CDR3 has 16 residues. Germline assignment: CDR1 SGHAT and CDR2 FQDESV (reference sequence). The CDR3 loop reads CASSLALANLYNELFF. The CDR3 coding sequence is TGTGCCAGCAGTTTAGCCCTAGCGAACCTGTACAATGAGCTGTTCTTC.

About this clonotype itself: One end of the junction fails to match germline, which may point to a read error. The V call is TRBV7-9, the J call TRBJ2-1; the match to TRBD2 covers 7 bases. The CDR3 loop spans 15 amino acids. The germline V gene has CDR1 SEHNR and CDR2 FQNEAQ (reference sequence). CDR3 residues: CASNLSGKSYNEQFF. The CDR3 DNA reads TGTGCCAGCAACTTAAGCGGGAAGTCCTACAATGAGCAGTTCTTC.

The rearrangement links TRBV6-1 to TRBJ1-3; the D is unclear. The CDR3 contains 14 residues. Germline CDR1 reads MNHNS; CDR2 reads SASEGT. The CDR3 reads CATQDGDSGNTIYF. In nucleotides, the CDR3 is TGTGCTACCCAAGATGGGGACTCTGGAAACACCATATATTTT.

At least ten counts were recorded for this clonotype. The V and J genes are TRBV6-5 and TRBJ1-2; D is uncertain. Looked up from germline, CDR1 is MNHEY and CDR2 is SVGAGI. Trimming stripped 0 bases from V and 2 bases from J, with 10 bases between. There are 15 residues in the CDR3. The CDR3, as DNA: TGTGCCAGCAGTTACTCCAGCGACATGAACTATGGCTACACCTTC. It encodes CASSYSSDMNYGYTF.

This chain links TRBV20-1 with TRBJ2-5; 10 nucleotides align to TRBD1. The CDR3 is 12 amino acids. Trimming took 5 bases from V and 4 from J; bases not matched to a gene: 1. Germline CDR1 DFQATT, CDR2 SNEGSKA (reference sequence). CDR3 loop: CSADRGRETQYF. The CDR3 nucleotides read TGCAGTGCTGACAGGGGGCGAGAGACCCAGTACTTC.

Details on this clonotype: A much larger clone lies one base from this, so it may be a read error. The chain combines TRBV28 with TRBJ2-7; 9 bases are shared with TRBD1. Germline assignment: CDR1 MDHEN and CDR2 SYDVKM. CDR3 length: 14 amino acids. The V gene end was trimmed by 7 bases and the J gene end by 2 bases; junction bases not matched to a gene: 6. The CDR3 DNA sequence: TGTGCCAGCAATGCCGGGACAGGGACCTACGAGCAGTACTTC. Encoded protein: CASNAGTGTYEQYF.

In its sample, this clonotype is medium-sized. A junction boundary mismatches the germline segment, possibly from a read error. The rearrangement joins TRBV6-6 to TRBJ2-5; 7 nucleotides match TRBD1. The CDR3 loop spans 15 amino acids. CDR1 and CDR2 from the germline V gene are MNHNY and SVGAGI (reference sequence). CDR3 in amino acids: CASSYASTGTAPIHF. In DNA form, the CDR3 reads TGTGCCAGCAGTTACGCTTCCACCGGGACAGCCCCCATCCACTTC.

On this clonotype itself: The junction differs from germline at one of its ends, possibly a read error. CDR3 in amino acids: CVRSPPRAGVNNEAFF. CDR3 sequence (DNA): TGTGTCAGAAGCCCCCCTAGGGCAGGGGTGAACAATGAAGCTTTCTTT. The J gene is TRBJ1-1, the V gene TRBV5-4; TRBD1 is a possible D gene (6 bases). The CDR3 has 16 residues. Germline V lookup: CDR1 SGHNT, CDR2 YYREEE (reference sequence).

A note on this clonotype: A much bigger clone sits one base away, suggesting this may be a read error. The rearrangement links TRBV30 to TRBJ1-1; D unclear. This CDR3 is 17 amino acids long. Germline CDR1 is GTSNPN and CDR2 is SVGIG (reference sequence). CDR3 protein: CAWSPNGVPLLNTEALF. CDR3 coding DNA: TGTGCCTGGAGCCCAAACGGTGTCCCTCTCCTGAACACTGAAGCTCTCTTT.

Concerning this clonotype: An end of the junction does not agree with germline; a read error may underlie this. The chain combines TRBV5-4 with TRBJ1-3; 9 bases align to TRBD1. CDR3 length equals 16 residues. Germline CDR1 and CDR2: SGHNT and YYREEE (reference sequence). The CDR3 DNA is TGTGCGAGCAGTCAACCGGGACAGGGTACTGGGAACACCGTATATTTT. Translated, it gives CASSQPGQGTGNTVYF. The full variable domain, completed using reference TRBV5-4 and TRBJ1-3, is ETGVTQSPTHLIKTRGQQVTLRCSSQSGHNTVSWYQQALGQGPQFIFQYYREEENGRGNFPPRFSGLQFPNYSSELNVNALELDDSALYLCASSQPGQGTGNTVYFGEGSWLTVV.

This clonotype was observed at least ten times. The J gene is TRBJ2-7, the V gene TRBV5-1, with 8 bases aligning to TRBD2. This CDR3 is 15 amino acids long. V gave up 1 base and J gave up 4 bases; unmatched junction bases: 7. Per the germline V gene, CDR1 is SGHRS and CDR2 is YFSETQ. The CDR3, as DNA: TGCGCCAGCAGCTTGATAGCGGGAAGTAATTACGAGCAGTACTTC. It yields the protein CASSLIAGSNYEQYF.

The chain has TRBV6-5 and TRBJ1-1; D ambiguous. V lost 2 bases to trimming and J lost 4 bases, with 17 bases between them. This CDR3 comprises 16 residues. Germline assignment: CDR1 MNHEY and CDR2 SVGAGI. CDR3 loop: CASSYAFWGGITEAFF. The CDR3, as DNA: TGTGCCAGCAGTTACGCTTTCTGGGGAGGAATCACTGAAGCTTTCTTT.